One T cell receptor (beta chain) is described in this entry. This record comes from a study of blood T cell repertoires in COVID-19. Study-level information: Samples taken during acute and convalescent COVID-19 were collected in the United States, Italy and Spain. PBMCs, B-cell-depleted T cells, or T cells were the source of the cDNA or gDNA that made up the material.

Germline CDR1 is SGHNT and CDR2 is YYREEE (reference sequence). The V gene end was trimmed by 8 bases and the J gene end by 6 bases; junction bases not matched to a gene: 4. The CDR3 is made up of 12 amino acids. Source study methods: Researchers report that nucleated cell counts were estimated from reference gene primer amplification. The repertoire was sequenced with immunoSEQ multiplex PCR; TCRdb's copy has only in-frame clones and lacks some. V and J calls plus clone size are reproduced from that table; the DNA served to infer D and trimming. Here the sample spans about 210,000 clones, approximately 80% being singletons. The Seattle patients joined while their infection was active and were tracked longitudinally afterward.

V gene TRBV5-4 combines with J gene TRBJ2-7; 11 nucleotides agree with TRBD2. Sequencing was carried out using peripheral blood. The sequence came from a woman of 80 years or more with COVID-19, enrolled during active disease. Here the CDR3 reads CASKGLAGEQYF. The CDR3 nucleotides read TGTGCCAGTAAAGGACTAGCGGGCGAGCAGTACTTC.